This T cell receptor (beta chain) was captured by sequencing in a study of blood T cell repertoires in COVID-19. Generated by immunoSEQ multiplex PCR, the TCRdb table keeps only in-frame clones and is missing some. In the table there are fewer than 400,000 clones, approximately 83% of which are singletons. CDR1 is SGHRS, CDR2 YFSETQ, per germline. The CDR3 length is 17 residues. V was clipped by 4 bases and J by 0 bases; unmatched bases: 10. Ages ranged from about 18 to 89 years, with residence in approximately 23 US areas. Participants had their cohort set by participant-reported clinical history. Two negative PCRs, clearance, or symptom resolution had been documented for recovered Cohort 3 donors.

Sample: PBMCs or T cells enriched from blood (not recorded which). The source is a man aged 25 to 40 who had recovered from COVID-19. This rearrangement joins TRBV5-1 to TRBJ1-1, with 9 bases that match TRBD1. CDR3: CASSPGQGSGMNTEAFF. The CDR3 DNA follows: TGCGCCAGCAGCCCGGGACAGGGATCGGGGATGAACACTGAAGCTTTCTTT.